The 28 T cell receptor beta chains listed next were all sequenced from one sample in a study of T cell changes during pregnancy in multiple sclerosis. TCRdb's copy holds only in-frame clones and misses some; the assay was immunoSEQ multiplex PCR. The table has around 66,000 clones, over 85% seen once. The material sequenced was peripheral blood, taken in the first trimester of pregnancy. The receptors were gathered from a female donor in good health, enrolled as a control in a pregnancy study.

The rearrangement joins TRBV6-6 to TRBJ1-4; tentatively, D is TRBD1 (5 bases). Trimming stripped 1 base from V and 10 bases from J, with 19 bases between. Germline CDR1 reads MNHNY; CDR2 reads SVGAGI (reference sequence). The CDR3 sequence is 16 residues long. CDR3 residues: CASSYLEGRRRGKLFF. Written as DNA, the CDR3 is TGTGCCAGCAGTTACTTGGAGGGACGGCGTAGGGGAAAACTGTTTTTT.

The chain is built from TRBV4-1 and TRBJ2-7, with 10 bases aligning to TRBD2. Germline V gives CDR1 MGHRA, CDR2 YSYEKL. This CDR3 comprises 16 residues. After removal of 0 bases from V and 6 bases from J, the junction contained 8 bases not matched to a gene. CDR3 amino acids: CASSQEILTSGPEQYF. The CDR3 region has the DNA TGCGCCAGCAGCCAAGAGATATTGACTAGCGGGCCCGAGCAGTACTTC.

This clone was recorded once. The chain has TRBV19 and TRBJ1-1; unclear D gene. Germline loops: CDR1 LNHDA, CDR2 SQIVND (reference sequence). This CDR3 is built from 14 residues. Between the trimmed V and J ends, which lost 4 bases and 3 bases, there was a span of 12 bases. This CDR3 reads CASSNPSGDTEAFF. The CDR3 DNA sequence: TGTGCCAGTAGTAACCCCTCGGGAGACACTGAAGCTTTCTTT.

V is TRBV5-1 and J is TRBJ2-1, with 11 bases matching TRBD2. The V segment lost 4 bases and the J segment 0 bases; nucleotides outside the gene matches: 9. The CDR3 contains 18 residues. Germline V gives CDR1 SGHRS, CDR2 YFSETQ. CDR3 sequence (DNA): TGCGCCAGCAGCCCTCTTCTAGCGGGGGGCGACTCCTACAATGAGCAGTTCTTC. Translation gives CASSPLLAGGDSYNEQFF. The complete variable domain, with remaining parts taken from reference TRBV5-1 and TRBJ2-1, reads KAGVTQTPRYLIKTRGQQVTLSCSPISGHRSVSWYQQTPGQGLQFLFEYFSETQRNKGNFPGRFSGRQFSNSRSEMNVSTLELGDSALYLCASSPLLAGGDSYNEQFFGPGTRLTVL.

The CDR3, as DNA: TGTGCCTGGAGTGTATCGGGGGGGCGGGAGACCCAGTACTTC. Translating it yields CAWSVSGGRETQYF. The chain links TRBV30 to TRBJ2-5; 8 bases align to TRBD2. CDR1 GTSNPN and CDR2 SVGIG come from the germline V gene (reference sequence). The length of the CDR3 is 14 residues. The V gene end was trimmed by 0 bases and the J gene end by 5 bases; junction bases not matched to a gene: 5.

There are a few counts of this clone. The chain employs TRBV5-6 and TRBJ2-1; TRBD1 matches at 11 bases. The CDR3 consists of 15 residues. In germline, CDR1 is SGHDT, CDR2 YYEEEE. J lost 5 bases, V lost 5 bases, and 6 bases had no gene match. Written as DNA, the CDR3 is TGTGCCAGCAGTGCGGACAGGGGGCTGAACAATGAGCAGTTCTTC. Its protein product is CASSADRGLNNEQFF.

This chain connects TRBV7-2 to TRBJ1-5; D remains unclear. The CDR3 runs to 15 residues. Trimming left V 2 bases short and J 1 base short, with 9 bases between. CDR1 and CDR2 from the germline V gene are SGHTA and FQGNSA. In DNA form, the CDR3 reads TGTGCCAGCAGCTTATTCGGAGACAGCAATCAGCCCCAGCATTTT. Its protein product is CASSLFGDSNQPQHF.

This clone was observed once. The chain has TRBV11-2 and TRBJ1-3, with TRBD1 matching over 9 bases. The V segment lost 1 base and the J segment 2 bases; nucleotides outside the gene matches: 0. CDR3 length: 15 amino acids. The germline CDR1 and CDR2 sequences are SGHAT and FQNNGV. The CDR3 sequence is CASSLGQGAGNTIYF. CDR3 DNA: TGTGCCAGCAGCTTAGGACAGGGGGCTGGAAACACCATATATTTT. The variable domain in full, completed from reference TRBV11-2 and TRBJ1-3, reads EAGVAQSPRYKIIEKRQSVAFWCNPISGHATLYWYQQILGQGPKLLIQFQNNGVVDDSQLPKDRFSAERLKGVDSTLKIQPAKLEDSAVYLCASSLGQGAGNTIYFGEGSWLTVV.

A remark on this clone: The junction differs from germline at one of its ends, possibly a read error. The rearrangement uses TRBV5-1 and TRBJ2-7, with TRBD2 matching over 15 bases. In germline, CDR1 is SGHRS, CDR2 YFSETQ. This CDR3 has 15 amino acids. CDR3 residues: CASSGLAGGNYEQYF. CDR3 nucleotide sequence: TGTGCCAGCAGCGGACTAGCGGGGGGGAACTACGAGCAGTACTTC.

The chain carries TRBV6-1 and TRBJ1-5; TRBD1 matches 7 bases. This CDR3 comprises 14 residues. The V and J ends lost 6 bases and 4 bases, in that order; junction bases with no gene match: 6. CDR1 and CDR2 from the germline V gene are MNHNS and SASEGT. CDR3 region: CASSRTGPNQPQHF. CDR3 DNA sequence: TGTGCCAGCAGCCGGACAGGACCAAATCAGCCCCAGCATTTT.

V and J are TRBV19 and TRBJ2-2, with 7 bases identical to TRBD1. This CDR3 is built from 15 residues. Germline V gene sequence: CDR1 LNHDA, CDR2 SQIVND (reference sequence). Germline trimming cut 8 bases from V and 4 bases from J; bases unmatched to any gene: 10. CDR3 nucleotide sequence: TGTGCCAGTTCCCTCCAGGGGGTGGCCACCGGGGAGCTGTTTTTT. The encoded protein is CASSLQGVATGELFF.

The V gene is TRBV28, the J gene TRBJ2-3, with 8 bases aligning to TRBD1. This CDR3 spans 15 amino acids. Germline lookup yields CDR1 MDHEN and CDR2 SYDVKM. Trimming took 7 bases from V and 2 from J; bases not matched to a gene: 8. CDR3 protein: CASKGAGGNTDTQYF. CDR3 nucleotides: TGTGCCAGCAAGGGAGCAGGGGGCAACACAGATACGCAGTATTTT.

The chain has TRBV29-1 and TRBJ2-3; 10 nucleotides line up with TRBD2. CDR3 size: 16 residues. The trim removed 6 bases at V and 0 bases at J, leaving 9 bases unmatched. Germline V gene data show CDR1 as SQVTM and CDR2 as ANQGSEA. The CDR3 loop is CSVGGLAGVSTDTQYF. CDR3 nucleotide sequence: TGCAGCGTCGGGGGGCTAGCGGGAGTTAGCACAGATACGCAGTATTTT.

The chain employs TRBV7-2 and TRBJ2-3; 10 bases fit TRBD2. Germline V gene lookup returns CDR1 SGHTA and CDR2 FQGNSA. The CDR3 extends over 15 amino acids. Trimming removed 6 bases from V and 3 bases from J; junction bases left unmatched: 6. The CDR3 spells CASSLQRGGTDTQYF. CDR3 in DNA: TGTGCCAGCAGTTTACAGCGGGGGGGTACAGATACGCAGTATTTT. Together with reference TRBV7-2 and TRBJ2-3, the CDR3 gives the full variable domain: GAGVSQSPSNKVTEKGKDVELRCDPISGHTALYWYRQSLGQGLEFLIYFQGNSAPDKSGLPSDRFSAERTGGSVSTLTIQRTQQEDSAVYLCASSLQRGGTDTQYFGPGTRLTVL.

This rearrangement joins TRBV11-2 to TRBJ2-7, with 8 bases identical to TRBD2. CDR1 SGHAT and CDR2 FQNNGV come from the germline V gene. J lost 6 bases, V lost 6 bases, and 10 bases had no gene match. The CDR3 extends over 14 amino acids. The DNA for the CDR3 is TGTGCCAGCAGTCCGGGACTAGGGGTATTCGAGCAGTACTTC. It translates to CASSPGLGVFEQYF.

The chain has TRBV19 and TRBJ1-1, with TRBD1 matching 8 bases. Germline CDR1 and CDR2: LNHDA and SQIVND (reference sequence). The CDR3 runs 11 residues. After removal of 10 bases from V and 10 bases from J, the junction contained 8 bases not matched to a gene. In nucleotides, the CDR3 is TGTGCCACCGACAGGGGTGAAGGAGCTTTCTTT. Translation: CATDRGEGAFF.

V usage is TRBV7-2 and J usage is TRBJ2-3, with TRBD2 identical over 14 bases. Germline CDR1 is SGHTA and CDR2 is FQGNSA. After removal of 5 bases from V and 4 bases from J, the junction contained 5 bases not matched to a gene. The length of the CDR3 is 16 residues. In DNA form, the CDR3 reads TGTGCCAGCAGCCCGAGACTAGCGGGAGGGGCAGATACGCAGTATTTT. Translation: CASSPRLAGGADTQYF.

The rearrangement links TRBV10-3 to TRBJ2-1, with no clear D. CDR1 is ENHRY and CDR2 is SYGVKD in the germline V gene. V was shortened by 8 bases and J by 4 bases, with 12 bases between the two germline ends. The CDR3 loop spans 13 amino acids. CDR3 nucleotides: TGTGCCATCTCCGGCGGTTCATACAATGAGCAGTTCTTC. It yields the protein CAISGGSYNEQFF.

This chain connects TRBV25-1 to TRBJ1-2; TRBD1 matches at 10 bases. The V segment lost 4 bases and the J segment 5 bases; nucleotides outside the gene matches: 4. Germline loops: CDR1 MGHDK, CDR2 SYGVNS. CDR3 size: 14 residues. This CDR3 reads CASSGRTGGYGYTF. As DNA, the CDR3 is TGTGCCAGCAGTGGCCGGACAGGGGGTTATGGCTACACCTTC.

This chain connects TRBV7-2 to TRBJ2-4; perhaps TRBD2 as D (5 bases). The CDR3 totals 17 residues. V dropped 4 bases and J dropped 3 bases, with 19 bases sitting between them. The germline gives CDR1 SGHTA, CDR2 FQGNSA. Here the CDR3 DNA reads TGTGCCAGCAGCTCCACCGGGATCCTCCTAGGCAAAAACATTCAGTACTTC. Amino acid sequence: CASSSTGILLGKNIQYF.

The rearrangement links TRBV27 to TRBJ2-7, with D hard to call. The CDR3 length is 13 residues. Germline V CDR1 and CDR2: MNHEY, SMNVEV (reference sequence). V lost 0 bases, J lost 11 bases, and 14 bases lay in between. The CDR3 DNA reads as TGTGCCAGCAGTTTATCGATGGCGGCCCATGAGTACTTC. Protein: CASSLSMAAHEYF.

V and J are TRBV5-1 and TRBJ1-2; the D gene is possibly TRBD1 (6 bases). Between the trimmed V and J ends, which lost 0 bases and 0 bases, there was a span of 12 bases. This CDR3 contains 16 residues. Per germline, CDR1 SGHRS and CDR2 YFSETQ. CDR3 protein: CASSLATGQANYGYTF. CDR3 nucleotide sequence: TGCGCCAGCAGCTTGGCTACAGGGCAAGCTAACTATGGCTACACCTTC.

V gene TRBV5-8 combines with J gene TRBJ1-4; D gene unclear. The germline V and J ends were trimmed by 4 bases and 6 bases, with 10 bases remaining between them. The CDR3 has 13 amino acids. Germline CDR1 is SGHTS and CDR2 is YDEGEE. The CDR3 coding sequence is TGTGCCAGCAGCGGCGGGCCGGATGAAAAACTGTTTTTT. It encodes CASSGGPDEKLFF.

The chain employs TRBV6-5 and TRBJ1-5, with D possibly being TRBD1 (5 bases). CDR3 length equals 16 residues. V lost 4 bases, J lost 5 bases, and 18 bases lay in between. Germline loops: CDR1 MNHEY, CDR2 SVGAGI. The CDR3, as DNA: TGTGCCAGCAGTTTGTACCCCACAGGAACCGATCAGCCCCAGCATTTT. Its protein is CASSLYPTGTDQPQHF.

CDR3 sequence: CASSQESPSNQPQHF. CDR3 DNA sequence: TGCGCCAGCAGCCAAGAGAGCCCTAGCAATCAGCCCCAGCATTTT. The chain links TRBV4-1 to TRBJ1-5, with D unclear. V lost 0 bases and J lost 0, with 6 bases in between. Germline V lookup: CDR1 MGHRA, CDR2 YSYEKL. The CDR3 sequence is 15 residues long.

The chain links TRBV28 to TRBJ1-1; D is perhaps TRBD1 (5 bases). The germline gives CDR1 MDHEN, CDR2 SYDVKM. Deletions cut 8 bases from V and 0 bases from J, with 13 bases between. This CDR3 spans 14 amino acids. CDR3 residues: CASGSRVVNTEAFF. The CDR3, as DNA: TGTGCCAGCGGAAGCAGGGTAGTGAACACTGAAGCTTTCTTT. Filled out from reference TRBV28 and TRBJ1-1, the complete variable domain reads DVKVTQSSRYLVKRTGEKVFLECVQDMDHENMFWYRQDPGLGLRLIYFSYDVKMKEKGDIPEGYSVSREKKERFSLILESASTNQTSMYLCASGSRVVNTEAFFGQGTRLTVV.

This chain links TRBV30 with TRBJ1-1; D call uncertain. The CDR3 length is 11 residues. Germline assignment: CDR1 GTSNPN and CDR2 SVGIG (reference sequence). With 8 bases removed from V and 4 bases from J, the gap between germline ends came to 11 bases. The CDR3 region is CALALITEAFF. The CDR3 DNA reads TGTGCCCTAGCCCTTATCACTGAAGCTTTCTTT.

This clone was detected only a few times. The chain employs TRBV5-6 and TRBJ1-5; no definite D call. Germline V gene data show CDR1 as SGHDT and CDR2 as YYEEEE. The CDR3 loop spans 15 amino acids. V dropped 7 bases and J dropped 3 bases, with 17 bases sitting between them. The CDR3 sequence: CASSLRRANNQPQHF. In DNA form, the CDR3 reads TGTGCCAGCTCCTTAAGGAGGGCGAACAATCAGCCCCAGCATTTT.